These 20 T cell receptor beta chains were all obtained from the same sample, sequenced in a study of identical twins (dated by TCRdb to 2016 to 2018). Libraries were made using 5' RACE. Sequencing took place on an Illumina HiSeq 2000. The raw public reads went through TCRdb reprocessing: fastp at Q25, MiXCR clone calling, in-frame beta chains kept. Under each unique CDR3 protein, matching rows form one entry showing the most common genes and DNA. The sample has around 250,000 distinct CDR3 sequences on record, over 9.5% of them singletons. About 4.1% of the sample lies in the top ten. This same sample was also taken into another study, of yellow fever vaccine responses in identical twins.

The specimen sequenced was memory (CD45RO+) T cells sorted from blood. Explained via the paper, the cell subset or site label denotes: CD45RO+ enriched T cells. Every receptor here comes from a woman aged 18-29 years in good health.

In this sample, this clonotype turned up many times. The chain carries TRBV12-3 or TRBV12-4 and TRBJ2-2, with 8 bases identical to TRBD2. The CDR3 sequence is 15 residues long. V lost 7 bases, J lost 2 bases, and 6 bases stayed unmatched. Written as DNA, the CDR3 is TGTGCCAGCATATTACTAGCGGCTAACACCGGGGAGCTGTTTTTT. Translating gives CASILLAANTGELFF.

The gene calls are TRBV6-1 and TRBJ2-3; 12 bases map to TRBD2. Germline lookup yields CDR1 MNHNS and CDR2 SASEGT. CDR3 length: 17 residues. Trimming took 7 bases from V and 3 from J; bases not matched to a gene: 11. CDR3 region: CASNTPGTSGRTDTQYF. The DNA of the CDR3 is TGTGCCAGCAACACCCCGGGGACTAGCGGGCGTACAGATACGCAGTATTTT.

This clonotype appeared a few times. This chain connects TRBV7-9 to TRBJ2-7; perhaps TRBD2 as D (6 bases). Germline values: CDR1 SEHNR, CDR2 FQNEAQ (reference sequence). This CDR3 region has 15 residues. V was pared by 0 bases and J by 2 bases, with 11 bases between. CDR3 region: CASSLAGGAAYEQYF. In DNA, the CDR3 is TGTGCCAGCAGCTTAGCAGGCGGGGCCGCCTACGAGCAGTACTTC.

The gene calls are TRBV7-2 and TRBJ2-7; 9 bases are shared with TRBD2. The CDR3 spans 15 residues. Trimming cost V 3 bases and J 2 bases; bases outside gene matches: 5. The germline CDR1 and CDR2 sequences are SGHTA and FQGNSA. The CDR3 protein is CASSFSGSGPYEQYF. In DNA, the CDR3 is TGTGCCAGCAGCTTTAGCGGGAGCGGCCCCTACGAGCAGTACTTC. The entire variable domain, with the rest obtained from reference TRBV7-2 and TRBJ2-7, is as follows: GAGVSQSPSNKVTEKGKDVELRCDPISGHTALYWYRQSLGQGLEFLIYFQGNSAPDKSGLPSDRFSAERTGGSVSTLTIQRTQQEDSAVYLCASSFSGSGPYEQYFGPGTRLTVT.

The rearrangement links TRBV7-2 to TRBJ2-2, with TRBD2 as a possible D gene (7 bases). V was cut by 5 bases and J by 0 bases, with 10 bases left in between. The germline CDR1 and CDR2 sequences are SGHTA and FQGNSA. The CDR3 has 15 amino acids. The CDR3 DNA reads TGTGCCAGCAGCAAAGGGGGGGCGAACACCGGGGAGCTGTTTTTT. This codes for CASSKGGANTGELFF.

The sample holds a few counts of this clonotype. The gene calls are TRBV7-6 and TRBJ2-1, with D possibly being TRBD1 (5 bases). Germline V CDR1 and CDR2: SGHVS, FNYEAQ. V lost 5 bases to trimming and J lost 0 bases, with 14 bases between them. CDR3 length: 16 amino acids. The CDR3 DNA follows: TGTGCCAGCAGCCCAACTGGCGACAGCTCCTACAATGAGCAGTTCTTC. Translated: CASSPTGDSSYNEQFF.

This chain uses TRBV7-2 with TRBJ2-1, with D perhaps TRBD2 (5 bases). V shed 2 bases and J shed 7 bases, with 9 bases lying between them. The CDR3 has 13 amino acids. Germline CDR1 is SGHTA and CDR2 is FQGNSA. In DNA form, the CDR3 reads TGTGCCAGCAGCTTACTCAGCGGTAATGAGCAGTTCTTC. Amino acids: CASSLLSGNEQFF.

This clonotype was seen only a few times. This chain links TRBV6-4 with TRBJ2-2; D is ambiguous. Per the germline V gene, CDR1 is MRHNA and CDR2 is SNTAGT. CDR3 size: 13 residues. Trimming took 2 bases from V and 5 from J, leaving 6 bases between them. CDR3 coding DNA: TGTGCCAGCAGTGACGCAGGAACCGGGGAGCTGTTTTTT. This translates into CASSDAGTGELFF.

This clonotype was observed a handful of times. CDR3: CASSAGTVRLAGGNEQFF. The CDR3 DNA reads as TGTGCCAGCAGCGCCGGGACTGTTAGACTAGCGGGGGGGAATGAGCAGTTCTTC. The chain joins TRBV11-2 to TRBJ2-1; 14 bases agree with TRBD2. V shed 5 bases and J 7 bases; nucleotides not matched to a gene: 13. CDR1 is SGHAT and CDR2 is FQNNGV in the germline V gene. The length of the CDR3 is 18 residues.

The table lists this clonotype with many counts. This chain's CDR3 is CASSLSLAGAEDTQYF. Written as DNA, the CDR3 is TGTGCCAGCAGTTTGAGCCTAGCGGGGGCCGAAGATACGCAGTATTTT. The chain joins TRBV12-3 or TRBV12-4 to TRBJ2-3; 10 bases line up with TRBD2. The CDR3 runs 16 residues. The J segment lost 5 bases and the V segment lost 3 bases, leaving 8 bases of the junction unmatched.

This chain connects TRBV12-5 to TRBJ2-1; TRBD2 matches at 12 bases. V lost 5 bases to trimming and J lost 7 bases; unmatched junction nucleotides: 21. CDR1 and CDR2 from the germline V gene are LGHNT and FRNRAP. This CDR3 is built from 20 residues. The CDR3 reads CASGPTGGQRLAGARNEQFF. The DNA of the CDR3 is TGTGCTAGTGGTCCTACAGGGGGACAGCGACTAGCGGGAGCAAGGAATGAGCAGTTCTTC.

This clonotype was recorded many times. Here the CDR3 DNA reads TGTGCCAGCAGTTCTGACAGCCAGCCCTTCTATGGCTACACCTTC. This sequence encodes CASSSDSQPFYGYTF. The gene calls are TRBV6-2 or TRBV6-3 and TRBJ1-2; tentative D call: TRBD1 (5 bases). The V end lost 4 bases, the J end lost 4 bases, and 16 bases lay between the germline ends. There are 15 residues in the CDR3. Per the germline V gene, CDR1 is MNHEY and CDR2 is SVGEGT.

This clonotype was seen more than once but under ten times. The chain recombines TRBV24-1 with TRBJ2-6, with D possibly matching TRBD2 (6 bases). The V gene's germline CDR1 is KGHDR and CDR2 SFDVKD. Trimming took 3 bases from V and 12 from J, leaving 14 bases between them. The CDR3 sequence is 14 residues long. In DNA form, the CDR3 reads TGTGCCACCAGTGATAACCTAGCGTTAGGCGTCCTGACTTTC. Translating it yields CATSDNLALGVLTF.

The chain carries TRBV10-1 and TRBJ2-7, with TRBD1 identical over 7 bases. The germline gives CDR1 WNHNN, CDR2 SYGVQD (reference sequence). This CDR3 is 12 amino acids long. Trimming cost V 9 bases and J 3 bases; bases outside gene matches: 5. CDR3 nucleotide sequence: TGCGCCAGTGCTACAGGGGACTACGAGCAGTACTTC. It encodes CASATGDYEQYF.

The gene calls are TRBV20-1 and TRBJ2-7, with D possibly being TRBD2 (5 bases). The CDR3 has 14 residues. Germline V CDR1 and CDR2: DFQATT, SNEGSKA (reference sequence). The germline V and J ends were trimmed by 0 bases and 3 bases, with 12 bases remaining between them. This CDR3 reads CSARDLAQRYEQYF. CDR3 coding DNA: TGCAGTGCTAGAGACCTAGCTCAACGCTACGAGCAGTACTTC.

The genes are TRBV27 and TRBJ1-6; possibly TRBD1 for D (6 bases). Trimming removed 3 bases from V and 8 bases from J, with 14 bases in between. The CDR3 is 15 amino acids. Germline CDR1 reads MNHEY; CDR2 reads SMNVEV (reference sequence). The CDR3 is CASSLDSTRDSPLHF. The CDR3 DNA follows: TGTGCCAGCAGTTTGGACAGTACGCGGGATTCACCCCTCCACTTT.

V gene TRBV6-1 combines with J gene TRBJ2-3; 12 bases align to TRBD2. Trimming at V came to 4 bases and at J to 0 bases, leaving 5 bases not matched to a gene. Per germline, CDR1 MNHNS and CDR2 SASEGT. The CDR3 has 17 residues. The CDR3 reads CASSGLAGDPSTDTQYF. The CDR3 DNA follows: TGTGCCAGCAGTGGACTAGCGGGGGACCCTAGCACAGATACGCAGTATTTT.

The sample holds one count of this clonotype. V is TRBV2 and J is TRBJ2-7; TRBD1 is a possible D gene (7 bases). The germline V gene has CDR1 SNHLY and CDR2 FYNNEI. Trimming pared 8 bases from V and 1 base from J, leaving 21 bases between. CDR3 size: 16 residues. The CDR3 loop reads CASGPLGGQKSYEQYF. The CDR3 bases are TGTGCCAGCGGACCCCTCGGGGGACAGAAATCCTACGAGCAGTACTTC.

This clonotype is a singleton in its sample. A much larger clone differs by one base, so this may be a read error. The chain couples TRBV15 to TRBJ2-5; 7 positions match TRBD2. This CDR3 spans 13 amino acids. Germline CDR1 LNHNV, CDR2 YYDKDF (reference sequence). With 6 bases clipped from V and 4 bases from J, the junction kept 5 bases outside the gene matches. This CDR3 is CATSGTIGETQYF. CDR3 nucleotides: TGTGCCACCAGTGGGACTATAGGAGAGACCCAGTACTTC.

This clonotype was observed a few times. The chain has TRBV28 and TRBJ2-3; 10 positions match TRBD1. This CDR3 comprises 15 residues. V gave up 6 bases and J gave up 6 bases; unmatched junction bases: 9. The germline gives CDR1 MDHEN, CDR2 SYDVKM. CDR3 in DNA: TGTGCCAGCAGGCTAGACAGGGGGCCGTGGGATACGCAGTATTTT. It encodes CASRLDRGPWDTQYF.